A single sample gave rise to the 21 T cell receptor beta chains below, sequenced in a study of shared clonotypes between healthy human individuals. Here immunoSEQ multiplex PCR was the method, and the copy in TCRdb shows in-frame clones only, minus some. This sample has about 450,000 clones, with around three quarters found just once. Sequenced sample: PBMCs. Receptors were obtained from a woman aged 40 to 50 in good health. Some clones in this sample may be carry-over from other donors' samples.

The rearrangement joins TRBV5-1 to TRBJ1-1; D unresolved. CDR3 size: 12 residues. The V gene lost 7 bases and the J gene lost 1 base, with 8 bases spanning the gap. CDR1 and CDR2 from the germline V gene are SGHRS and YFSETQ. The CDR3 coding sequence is TGCGCCAGCGGGAGGGAGAACACTGAAGCTTTCTTT. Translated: CASGRENTEAFF. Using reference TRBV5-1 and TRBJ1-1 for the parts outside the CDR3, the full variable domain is KAGVTQTPRYLIKTRGQQVTLSCSPISGHRSVSWYQQTPGQGLQFLFEYFSETQRNKGNFPGRFSGRQFSNSRSEMNVSTLELGDSALYLCASGRENTEAFFGQGTRLTVV.

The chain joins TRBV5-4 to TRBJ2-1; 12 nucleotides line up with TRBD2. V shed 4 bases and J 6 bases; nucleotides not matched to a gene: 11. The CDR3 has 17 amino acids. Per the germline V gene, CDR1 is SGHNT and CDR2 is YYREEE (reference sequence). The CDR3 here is CASSPPRWTSGINEQFF. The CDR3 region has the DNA TGTGCCAGCAGCCCCCCCCGCTGGACTAGCGGGATCAATGAGCAGTTCTTC. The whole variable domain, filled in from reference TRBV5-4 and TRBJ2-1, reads ETGVTQSPTHLIKTRGQQVTLRCSSQSGHNTVSWYQQALGQGPQFIFQYYREEENGRGNFPPRFSGLQFPNYSSELNVNALELDDSALYLCASSPPRWTSGINEQFFGPGTRLTVL.

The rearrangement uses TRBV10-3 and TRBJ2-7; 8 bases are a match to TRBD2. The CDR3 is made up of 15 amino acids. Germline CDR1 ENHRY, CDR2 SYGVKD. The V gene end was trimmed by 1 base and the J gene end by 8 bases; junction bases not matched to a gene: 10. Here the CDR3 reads CAISEYDSGDGQQYF. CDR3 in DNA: TGTGCCATCAGTGAGTACGATAGCGGGGACGGCCAGCAGTACTTC.

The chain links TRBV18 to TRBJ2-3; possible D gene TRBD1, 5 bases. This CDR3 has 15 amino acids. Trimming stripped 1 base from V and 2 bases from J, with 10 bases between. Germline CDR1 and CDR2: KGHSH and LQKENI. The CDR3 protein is CASSPRAGNTDTQYF. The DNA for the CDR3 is TGTGCCAGCTCACCACGGGCAGGGAACACAGATACGCAGTATTTT.

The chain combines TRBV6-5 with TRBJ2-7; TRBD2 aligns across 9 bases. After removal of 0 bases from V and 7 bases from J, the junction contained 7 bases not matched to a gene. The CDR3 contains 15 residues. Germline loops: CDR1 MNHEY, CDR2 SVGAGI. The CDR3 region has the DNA TGTGCCAGCAGTTACTCTAGCGGGAGCCACGGGGAGCAGTACTTC. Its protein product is CASSYSSGSHGEQYF.

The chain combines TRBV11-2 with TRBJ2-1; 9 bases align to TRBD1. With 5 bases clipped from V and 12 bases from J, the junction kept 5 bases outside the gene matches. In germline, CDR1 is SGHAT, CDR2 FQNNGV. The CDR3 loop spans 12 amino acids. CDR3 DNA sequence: TGTGCCAGCAGCCCCCCGGGACAGGGGCAGTTCTTC. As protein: CASSPPGQGQFF.

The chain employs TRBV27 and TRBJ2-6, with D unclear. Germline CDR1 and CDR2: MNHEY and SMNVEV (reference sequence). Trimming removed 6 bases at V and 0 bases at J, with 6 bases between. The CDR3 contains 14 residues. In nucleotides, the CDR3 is TGTGCCAGCAGACTAACCTCTGGGGCCAACGTCCTGACTTTC. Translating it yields CASRLTSGANVLTF.

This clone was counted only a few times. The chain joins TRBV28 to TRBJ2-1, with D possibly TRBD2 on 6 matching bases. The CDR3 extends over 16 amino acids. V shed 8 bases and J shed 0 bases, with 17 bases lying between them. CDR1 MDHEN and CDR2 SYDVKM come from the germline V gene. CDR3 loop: CASGLWRGSSYNEQFF. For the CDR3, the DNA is TGTGCCAGCGGCCTCTGGCGGGGTAGCTCCTACAATGAGCAGTTCTTC.

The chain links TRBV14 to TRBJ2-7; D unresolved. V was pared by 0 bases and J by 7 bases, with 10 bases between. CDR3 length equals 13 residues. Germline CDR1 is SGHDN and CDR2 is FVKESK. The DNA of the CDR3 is TGTGCCAGCAGCCAAGATCTGGACCGGGAGCAGTACTTC. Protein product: CASSQDLDREQYF.

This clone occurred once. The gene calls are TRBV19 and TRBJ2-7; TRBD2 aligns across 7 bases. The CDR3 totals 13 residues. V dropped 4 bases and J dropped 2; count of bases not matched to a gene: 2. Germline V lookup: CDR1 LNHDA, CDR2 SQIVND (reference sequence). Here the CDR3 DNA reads TGTGCCAGTAGTAAGGCGGGAGCCTACGAGCAGTACTTC. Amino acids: CASSKAGAYEQYF. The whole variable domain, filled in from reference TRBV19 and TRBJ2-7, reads DGGITQSPKYLFRKEGQNVTLSCEQNLNHDAMYWYRQDPGQGLRLIYYSQIVNDFQKGDIAEGYSVSREKKESFPLTVTSAQKNPTAFYLCASSKAGAYEQYFGPGTRLTVT.

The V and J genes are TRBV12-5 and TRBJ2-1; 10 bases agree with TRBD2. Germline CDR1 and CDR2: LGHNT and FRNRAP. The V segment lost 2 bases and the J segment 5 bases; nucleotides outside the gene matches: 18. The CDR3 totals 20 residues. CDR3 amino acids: CASGLTRQGGLAAPHNEQFF. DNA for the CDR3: TGTGCTAGTGGTTTGACGCGACAGGGAGGACTAGCGGCCCCACACAATGAGCAGTTCTTC. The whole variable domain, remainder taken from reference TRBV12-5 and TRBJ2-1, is DARVTQTPRHKVTEMGQEVTMRCQPILGHNTVFWYRQTMMQGLELLAYFRNRAPLDDSGMPKDRFSAEMPDATLATLKIQPSEPRDSAVYFCASGLTRQGGLAAPHNEQFFGPGTRLTVL.

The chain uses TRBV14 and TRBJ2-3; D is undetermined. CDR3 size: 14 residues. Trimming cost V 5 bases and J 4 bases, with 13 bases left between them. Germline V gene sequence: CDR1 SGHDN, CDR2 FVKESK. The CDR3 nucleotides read TGTGCCAGCAGCGCCGGGCGGAATTCAGATACGCAGTATTTT. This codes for CASSAGRNSDTQYF.

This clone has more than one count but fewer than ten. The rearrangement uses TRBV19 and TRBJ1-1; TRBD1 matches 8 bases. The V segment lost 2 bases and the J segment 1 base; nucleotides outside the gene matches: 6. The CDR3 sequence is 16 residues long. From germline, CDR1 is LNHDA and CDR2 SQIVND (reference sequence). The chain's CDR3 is CASSIPQGAANTEAFF. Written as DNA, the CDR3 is TGTGCCAGTAGTATACCCCAGGGGGCCGCGAACACTGAAGCTTTCTTT.

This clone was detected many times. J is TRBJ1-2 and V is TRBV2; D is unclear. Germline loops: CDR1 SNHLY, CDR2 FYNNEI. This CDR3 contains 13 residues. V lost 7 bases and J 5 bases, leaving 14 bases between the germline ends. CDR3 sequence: CASTQEGRYGYTF. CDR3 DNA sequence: TGTGCCAGCACCCAGGAGGGCCGGTATGGCTACACCTTC.

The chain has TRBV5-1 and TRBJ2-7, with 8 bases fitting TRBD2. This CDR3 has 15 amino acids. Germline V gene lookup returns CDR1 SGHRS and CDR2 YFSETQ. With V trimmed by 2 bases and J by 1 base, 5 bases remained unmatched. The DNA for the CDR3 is TGCGCCAGCAGCTTTGGGGGACTAGTTTCCTACGAGCAGTACTTC. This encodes CASSFGGLVSYEQYF.

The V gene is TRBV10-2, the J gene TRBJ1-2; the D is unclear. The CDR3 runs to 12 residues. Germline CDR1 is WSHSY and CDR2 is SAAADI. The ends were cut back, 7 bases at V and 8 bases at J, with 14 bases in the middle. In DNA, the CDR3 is TGCGCCAGCAACCCGAACCCTGGGGGCTACACCTTC. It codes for CASNPNPGGYTF.

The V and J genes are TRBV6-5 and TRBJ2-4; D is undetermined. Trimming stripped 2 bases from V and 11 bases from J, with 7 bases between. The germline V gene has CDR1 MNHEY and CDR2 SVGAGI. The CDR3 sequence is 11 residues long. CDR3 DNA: TGTGCCAGCAGTTACGGTCGTTTTCAGTACTTC. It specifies CASSYGRFQYF.

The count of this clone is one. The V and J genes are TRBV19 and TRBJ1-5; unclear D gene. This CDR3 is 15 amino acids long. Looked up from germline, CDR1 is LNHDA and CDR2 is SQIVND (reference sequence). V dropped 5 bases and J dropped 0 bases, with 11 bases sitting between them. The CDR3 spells CASSFQIYSNQPQHF. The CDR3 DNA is TGTGCCAGTAGTTTCCAGATTTATAGCAATCAGCCCCAGCATTTT. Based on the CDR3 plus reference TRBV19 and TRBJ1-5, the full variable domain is DGGITQSPKYLFRKEGQNVTLSCEQNLNHDAMYWYRQDPGQGLRLIYYSQIVNDFQKGDIAEGYSVSREKKESFPLTVTSAQKNPTAFYLCASSFQIYSNQPQHFGDGTRLSIL.

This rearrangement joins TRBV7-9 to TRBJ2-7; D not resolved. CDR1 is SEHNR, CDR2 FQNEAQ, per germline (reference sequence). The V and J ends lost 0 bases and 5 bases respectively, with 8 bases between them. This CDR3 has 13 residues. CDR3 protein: CASSLAGFHEQYF. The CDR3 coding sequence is TGTGCCAGCAGCTTAGCAGGTTTCCACGAGCAGTACTTC.

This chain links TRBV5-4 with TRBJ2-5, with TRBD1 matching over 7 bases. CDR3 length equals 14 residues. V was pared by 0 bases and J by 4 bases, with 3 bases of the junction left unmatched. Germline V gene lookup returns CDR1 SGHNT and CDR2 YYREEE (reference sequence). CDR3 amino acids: CASSLAGTAETQYF. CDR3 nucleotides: TGTGCCAGCAGCTTGGCGGGGACAGCAGAGACCCAGTACTTC.

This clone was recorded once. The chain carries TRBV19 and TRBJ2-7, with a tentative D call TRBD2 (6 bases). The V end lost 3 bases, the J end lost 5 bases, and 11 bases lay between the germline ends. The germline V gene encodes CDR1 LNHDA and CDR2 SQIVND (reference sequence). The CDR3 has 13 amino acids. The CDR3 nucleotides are TGTGCCAGTAGTATCGGACTACCAAACGAGCAGTACTTC. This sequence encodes CASSIGLPNEQYF.